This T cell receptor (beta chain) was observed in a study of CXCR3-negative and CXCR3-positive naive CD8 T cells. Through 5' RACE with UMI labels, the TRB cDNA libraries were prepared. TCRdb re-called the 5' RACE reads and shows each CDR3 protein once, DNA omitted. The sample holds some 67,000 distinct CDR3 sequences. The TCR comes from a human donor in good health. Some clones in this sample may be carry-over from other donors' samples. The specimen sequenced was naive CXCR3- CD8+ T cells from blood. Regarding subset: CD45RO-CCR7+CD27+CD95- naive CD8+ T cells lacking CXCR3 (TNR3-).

The CDR3 is CAWSVDSGYQPQHF. This rearrangement joins TRBV30 to TRBJ1-5. Germline-derived CDR1 and CDR2 are GTSNPN and SVGIG (reference sequence). This CDR3 is built from 14 residues.